The subject of this entry is one T cell receptor beta chain. The antigen is unknown. Via MiXCR, TCRdb re-called the reads, giving one row per CDR3 protein. This sample has some 180,000 distinct CDR3 sequences, with roughly a sixth found just once. This specimen belongs to a study of T cell repertoires in cytomegalovirus infection. The CDR3 has 15 residues. V was clipped by 8 bases and J by 5 bases; unmatched bases: 9. Regarding the study as a whole: In two of eight donors, the top clonotype was HLA-C-restricted CMV-specific.

This clonotype was obtained from a human donor in good health (CMV status not recorded). Some clones in this sample may be carry-over from other donors' samples. J is TRBJ2-3 and V is TRBV12-3 or TRBV12-4; 11 positions match TRBD2. Sequenced sample: CD8+ T cells from PBMCs. For the CDR3, the DNA is TGTGCCAGCTCCTCCAGCCTAGCGGGGGGAGATACGCAGTATTTT. Residues: CASSSSLAGGDTQYF.